Here is one TCR beta chain with its context. The entry originates in a study of T cell responses to AZD1222 COVID-19 vaccine. TCRdb's copy holds only in-frame clones and misses some; the assay was immunoSEQ multiplex PCR. There are fewer than 110,000 clones in the sample; around 87% occur only once, and approximately 4.3% lies in the top ten. Trimming took off 2 bases at V and 5 bases at J, with 13 bases between the two ends. The CDR3 has 16 residues. The germline V gene has CDR1 MNHEY and CDR2 SMNVEV (reference sequence). The J gene is TRBJ1-6, the V gene TRBV27, with no clear D. The sample was peripheral blood, taken on day 0 of AZD1222 vaccination. This TCR was sampled from an adult in good health. The CDR3 region is CASSLRTPRHNSPLHF. For the CDR3, the DNA is TGTGCCAGCAGTTTAAGAACTCCTAGGCATAATTCACCCCTCCACTTT.